This TCR beta chain was sequenced during a study of T cells after yellow fever vaccination. The study's findings and limits: Across the CD4 and CD8 compartments, a small share of clonotypes was present in both. Abundant bulk-derived clonotypes could contaminate FACS-sorted repertoires. Most clones from primary vaccination were detected again post-booster (roughly 96% CD4, 88% CD8).

TCR cDNA, made by 5'RACE template switching, carried an added universal primer site and UMIs. From the 5' RACE reads, TCRdb called clonotypes with MiXCR, one entry per CDR3 protein. This sample has around 250,000 distinct CDR3 sequences, with roughly 5% found just once. About this clonotype: Its antigen is unknown.

V was pared by 8 bases and J by 1 base, with 12 bases between. The V gene's germline CDR1 is SGHVS and CDR2 FQNEAQ. CDR3 length: 14 amino acids. Material: CD4+ T cells sorted from PBMCs, obtained on the day of the yellow fever booster vaccination. This receptor was taken from a man between 18 and 29 years old who received the YFV17D yellow fever vaccine. The chain couples TRBV7-8 to TRBJ1-3; D remains ambiguous. The CDR3 DNA follows: TGTGCCAGCGGACGGTTAGGGTCTGGAAACACCATATATTTT. Its protein is CASGRLGSGNTIYF.